This T cell receptor beta chain was sequenced during a study of blood T cell repertoires in COVID-19. Study-wide context: Specimens from acute and convalescent COVID-19 originated in the United States, Italy and Spain. PBMCs, B-cell-depleted T cells, or T cells provided the cDNA or gDNA that made up the material.

Original data processing: Reference gene primers were amplified, and this amplification served to estimate nucleated cell counts. Assay: immunoSEQ multiplex PCR; the TCRdb copy retains only in-frame clones and omits some. D and trimming come from the DNA, and the V and J calls and clone size come from that table. The table includes 150,000 to 200,000 clones, 75% to 80% detected once. The CDR3 has 20 amino acids. Looked up from germline, CDR1 is MRHNA and CDR2 is SNTAGT. V shed 6 bases and J 2 bases; nucleotides not matched to a gene: 16. The sequencing input was peripheral blood. The rearrangement uses TRBV6-4 and TRBJ2-7; 16 nucleotides align to TRBD2. This receptor was taken from a woman aged 50 to 65 with active or convalescent COVID-19. This chain's CDR3 is CASSDAGTSGRARKPYEQYF. The CDR3 coding sequence is TGTGCCAGCAGCGACGCCGGGACTAGCGGGAGGGCCCGCAAACCCTACGAGCAGTACTTC.